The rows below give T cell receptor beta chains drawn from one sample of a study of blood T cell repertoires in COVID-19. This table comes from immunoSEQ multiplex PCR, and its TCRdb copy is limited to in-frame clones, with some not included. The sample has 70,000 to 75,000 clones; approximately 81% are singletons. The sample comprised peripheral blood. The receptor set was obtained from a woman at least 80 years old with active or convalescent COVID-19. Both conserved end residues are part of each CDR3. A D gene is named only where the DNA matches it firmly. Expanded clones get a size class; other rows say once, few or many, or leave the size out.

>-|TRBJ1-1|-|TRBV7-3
CASSFTSGTEAFF
TGTGCCAGCAGCTTTACGTCAGGCACTGAAGCTTTCTTT
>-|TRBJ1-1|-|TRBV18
CASSPRGGTEAFF
TGTGCCAGCTCACCACGGGGGGGCACTGAAGCTTTCTTT
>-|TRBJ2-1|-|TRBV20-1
CSAYGDFEQFF
TGCAGTGCTTACGGGGATTTTGAGCAGTTCTTC
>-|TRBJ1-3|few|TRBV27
CATRDSTGNTIYF
TGTGCCACTCGGGATTCCACTGGAAACACCATATATTTT
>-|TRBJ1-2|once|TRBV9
CASSVDLRFNYGYTF
TGTGCCAGCAGCGTAGATCTGAGATTTAACTATGGCTACACCTTC
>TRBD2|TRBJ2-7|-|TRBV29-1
CSVAGGSYEQYF
TGCAGCGTTGCGGGAGGATCCTACGAGCAGTACTTC
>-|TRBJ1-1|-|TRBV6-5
CASSYGGMNTEAFF
TGTGCCAGCAGTTACGGGGGGATGAACACTGAAGCTTTCTTT
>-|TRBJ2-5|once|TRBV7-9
CASSLALLGQETQYF
TGTGCCAGCAGCTTAGCTCTTCTAGGTCAAGAGACCCAGTACTTC
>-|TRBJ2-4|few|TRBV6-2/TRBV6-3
CASSYSGTKNIQYF
TGTGCCAGCAGTTACTCTGGGACTAAAAACATTCAGTACTTC
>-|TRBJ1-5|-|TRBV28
CAGTAASGNQPQHF
TGTGCCGGTACCGCAGCGAGTGGCAATCAGCCCCAGCATTTT
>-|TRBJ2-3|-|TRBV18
CASSPPARGSTDTQYF
TGTGCCAGCTCACCACCCGCTAGGGGTAGCACAGATACGCAGTATTTT
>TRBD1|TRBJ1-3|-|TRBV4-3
CASSQDSGGYTIYF
TGCGCCAGCAGCCAAGATTCAGGGGGGTACACCATATATTTT
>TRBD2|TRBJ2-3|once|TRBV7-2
CASRPAGASTDTQYF
TGTGCCAGCCGTCCAGCGGGGGCTAGCACAGATACGCAGTATTTT
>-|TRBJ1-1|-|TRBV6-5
CASSNRRGLEAFF
TGTGCCAGCAGTAATCGTAGGGGCCTTGAAGCTTTCTTT
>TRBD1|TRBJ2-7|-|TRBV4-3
CASSQRTGGSYEQYF
TGCGCCAGCAGCCAACGGACAGGGGGGTCCTACGAGCAGTACTTC
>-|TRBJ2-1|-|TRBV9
CASSVVLVGRQFF
TGTGCCAGCAGCGTAGTCCTCGTCGGGAGGCAGTTCTTC
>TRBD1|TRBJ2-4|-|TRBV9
CASSPSTGGASKNIQYF
TGTGCCAGCAGCCCATCGACAGGGGGCGCGTCCAAAAACATTCAGTACTTC
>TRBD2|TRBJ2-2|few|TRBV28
CASTRGRVLNTGELFF
TGTGCCAGCACACGGGGGAGGGTTTTGAACACCGGGGAGCTGTTTTTT
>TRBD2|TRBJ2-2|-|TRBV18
CASSPRGLAADTGELFF
TGTGCCAGCTCACCACGGGGACTAGCGGCCGACACCGGGGAGCTGTTTTTT
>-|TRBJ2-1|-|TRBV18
CASSPRFNSHYNEQFF
TGTGCCAGCTCACCACGATTTAACAGTCACTACAATGAGCAGTTCTTC
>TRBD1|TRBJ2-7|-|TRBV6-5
CASSPNTGESEQYF
TGTGCCAGCAGTCCGAATACAGGGGAGTCCGAGCAGTACTTC
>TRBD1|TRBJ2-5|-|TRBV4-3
CASSQDGQGWETQYF
TGCGCCAGCAGCCAAGATGGACAGGGGTGGGAGACCCAGTACTTC
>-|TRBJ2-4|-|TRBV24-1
CATSDERGGKNIQYF
TGTGCCACCAGTGACGAGAGGGGAGGCAAAAACATTCAGTACTTC
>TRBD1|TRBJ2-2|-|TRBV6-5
CASDSGTANTGELFF
TGTGCCAGCGACTCCGGGACAGCAAACACCGGGGAGCTGTTTTTT
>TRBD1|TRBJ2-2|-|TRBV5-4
CASSSLTGTGELFF
TGTGCCAGCAGCTCGCTGACAGGGACCGGGGAGCTGTTTTTT
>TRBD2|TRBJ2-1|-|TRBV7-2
CACGRGGTYNEQFF
TGTGCCTGCGGCCGGGGGGGAACCTACAATGAGCAGTTCTTC
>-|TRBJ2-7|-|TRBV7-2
CASSFSVVGYEQYF
TGTGCCAGCAGCTTTAGCGTCGTCGGCTACGAGCAGTACTTC
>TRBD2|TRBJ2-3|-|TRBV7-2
CASSFRGGASDTQYF
TGTGCCAGCAGCTTCCGCGGGGGGGCCTCAGATACGCAGTATTTT
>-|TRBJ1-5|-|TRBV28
CASSSNDRLYQPQHF
TGTGCCAGCAGTTCAAATGACAGGCTTTATCAGCCCCAGCATTTT
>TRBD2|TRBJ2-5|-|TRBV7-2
CASSPGGRFEETQYF
TGTGCCAGCAGCCCGGGGGGGCGGTTCGAAGAGACCCAGTACTTC
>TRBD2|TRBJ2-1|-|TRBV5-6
CASSFTPAGVAYNEQFF
TGTGCCAGCAGCTTTACTCCAGCGGGAGTAGCCTACAATGAGCAGTTCTTC
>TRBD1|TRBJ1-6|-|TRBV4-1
CASSYDRDTLHF
TGCGCCAGCAGCTATGACAGGGACACCCTCCACTTT
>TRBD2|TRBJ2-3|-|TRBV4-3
CASSQEGPAGLKDTQYF
TGCGCCAGCAGCCAAGAAGGTCCAGCGGGGTTGAAAGATACGCAGTATTTT
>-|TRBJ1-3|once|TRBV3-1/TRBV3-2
CASSQAIAGNTIYF
TGTGCCAGCAGCCAAGCAATCGCGGGAAACACCATATATTTT
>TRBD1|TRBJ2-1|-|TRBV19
CASSLTGTGIGNEQFF
TGTGCCAGCTCCTTAACCGGGACAGGGATTGGGAATGAGCAGTTCTTC
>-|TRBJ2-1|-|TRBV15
CATEERVSYNEQFF
TGTGCCACCGAAGAGCGAGTATCCTACAATGAGCAGTTCTTC
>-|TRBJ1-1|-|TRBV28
CASALIMNTEAFF
TGTGCCAGCGCGCTGATCATGAACACTGAAGCTTTCTTT
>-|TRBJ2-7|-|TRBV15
CATSRVGQFYEQYF
TGTGCCACCAGCAGAGTTGGGCAGTTCTACGAGCAGTACTTC
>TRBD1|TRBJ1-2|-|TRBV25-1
CASSMVGGRGYGYTF
TGTGCCAGCAGCATGGTAGGGGGCCGGGGCTATGGCTACACCTTC
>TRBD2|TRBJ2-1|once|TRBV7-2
CASSSILARSYNEQFF
TGTGCCAGCAGCTCGATACTAGCGAGATCCTACAATGAGCAGTTCTTC
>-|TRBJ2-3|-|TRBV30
CAWSGGSYTDTQYF
TGTGCCTGGAGTGGCGGAAGCTACACAGATACGCAGTATTTT
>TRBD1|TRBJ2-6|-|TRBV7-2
CASSLPPGQGGSGANVLTF
TGTGCCAGCAGCTTACCTCCGGGACAGGGGGGCTCTGGGGCCAACGTCCTGACTTTC
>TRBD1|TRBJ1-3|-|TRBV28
CASSLVGTGVGNTIYF
TGTGCCAGCAGTTTAGTAGGTACAGGGGTCGGAAACACCATATATTTT
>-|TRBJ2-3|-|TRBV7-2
CASSTLPGTQYF
TGTGCCAGCAGCACGCTTCCCGGTACGCAGTATTTT
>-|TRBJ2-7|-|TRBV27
CASGDRGYEQYF
TGTGCCAGCGGCGACCGGGGGTACGAGCAGTACTTC
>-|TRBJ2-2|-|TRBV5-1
CASRDSGGTGELFF
TGCGCCAGCAGGGACAGCGGTGGGACCGGGGAGCTGTTTTTT
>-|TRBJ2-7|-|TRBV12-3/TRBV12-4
CASRVQGPHEQYF
TGTGCCAGCAGGGTACAGGGTCCCCACGAGCAGTACTTC
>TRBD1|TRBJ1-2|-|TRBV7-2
CASSKDRRDYGYTF
TGTGCCAGCAGCAAGGACAGGAGGGATTATGGCTACACCTTC
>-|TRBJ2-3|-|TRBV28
CASSLRVRLGTDTQYF
TGTGCCAGCAGTTTACGGGTTAGACTAGGTACAGATACGCAGTATTTT
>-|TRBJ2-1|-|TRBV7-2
CASSLATGYRAPEEQFF
TGTGCCAGCAGCTTAGCCACAGGGTATCGGGCCCCGGAGGAGCAGTTCTTC
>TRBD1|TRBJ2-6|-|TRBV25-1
CASRPNTGAGANVLTF
TGTGCCAGCAGACCCAATACAGGGGCTGGGGCCAACGTCCTGACTTTC
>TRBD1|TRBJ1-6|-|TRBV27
CASSSRGWGTGDSPLHF
TGTGCCAGCAGTTCACGTGGGTGGGGGACAGGGGATTCACCCCTCCACTTT
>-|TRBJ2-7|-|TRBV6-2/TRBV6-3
CASSYLAEQYF
TGTGCCAGCAGTTACTTGGCAGAGCAGTACTTC
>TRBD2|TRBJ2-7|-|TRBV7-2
CASSPSGGVDYEQYF
TGTGCCAGCAGCCCTAGCGGGGGGGTAGATTACGAGCAGTACTTC
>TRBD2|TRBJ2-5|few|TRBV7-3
CASSLGLEETQYF
TGTGCCAGCAGCTTAGGACTAGAAGAGACCCAGTACTTC
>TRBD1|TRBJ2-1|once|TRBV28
CASSPGTGDYNEQFF
TGTGCCAGCAGTCCCGGGACAGGGGATTACAATGAGCAGTTCTTC
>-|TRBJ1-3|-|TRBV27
CASSPIPGNTIYF
TGTGCCAGCAGTCCTATCCCCGGAAACACCATATATTTT
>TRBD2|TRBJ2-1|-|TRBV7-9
CASRGGGFYNEQFF
TGTGCCAGTCGCGGGGGGGGGTTCTACAATGAGCAGTTCTTC
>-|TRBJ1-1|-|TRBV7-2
CASSLRRGGGTEAFF
TGTGCCAGCAGCTTACGAAGGGGGGGAGGAACTGAAGCTTTCTTT